This T cell receptor (beta chain) was retrieved from a study of blood T cell repertoires in COVID-19. Study-level background: Samples taken during acute and convalescent COVID-19 were collected in the United States, Italy and Spain. PBMCs, B-cell-depleted T cells, or T cells were the source of the cDNA or gDNA that made up the material.

Germline assignment: CDR1 LGHDT and CDR2 YNNKEL (reference sequence). This CDR3 is built from 14 residues. V trimming: 7 bases; J trimming: 4 bases; junction bases outside the gene matches: 3. Authors' analysis steps: Estimation of nucleated cell counts was performed using reference gene primer amplification. The assay was immunoSEQ multiplex PCR, and TCRdb's table has in-frame clones only and misses some. V and J calls and clone size are those listed in that table; D and trimming were worked out from the DNA. The sample carries under 200,000 clones, about 80% recorded once. V usage is TRBV3-1 (or the pseudogene TRBV3-2) and J usage is TRBJ2-1, with 11 bases fitting TRBD2. This receptor was taken from a human donor with acute or convalescent COVID-19. The donor label of this sample is uncertain. What was sequenced was peripheral blood. For the CDR3, the DNA is TGTGCCAGCACCCGGACTAGCGGGTACAATGAGCAGTTCTTC. Amino acid sequence: CASTRTSGYNEQFF.